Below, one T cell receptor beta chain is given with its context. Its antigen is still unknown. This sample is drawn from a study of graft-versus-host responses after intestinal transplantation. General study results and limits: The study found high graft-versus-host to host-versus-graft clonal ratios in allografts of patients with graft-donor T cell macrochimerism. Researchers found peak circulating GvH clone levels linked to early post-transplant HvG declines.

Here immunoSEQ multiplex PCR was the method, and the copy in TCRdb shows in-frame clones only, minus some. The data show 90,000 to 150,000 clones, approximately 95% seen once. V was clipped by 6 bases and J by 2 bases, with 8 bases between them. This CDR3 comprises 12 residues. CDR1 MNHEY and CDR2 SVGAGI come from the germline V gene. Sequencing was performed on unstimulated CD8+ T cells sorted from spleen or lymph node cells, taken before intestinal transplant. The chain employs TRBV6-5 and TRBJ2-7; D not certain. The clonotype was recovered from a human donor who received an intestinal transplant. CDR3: CASRGGTYEQYF. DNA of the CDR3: TGTGCCAGCAGGGGTGGAACCTACGAGCAGTACTTC.